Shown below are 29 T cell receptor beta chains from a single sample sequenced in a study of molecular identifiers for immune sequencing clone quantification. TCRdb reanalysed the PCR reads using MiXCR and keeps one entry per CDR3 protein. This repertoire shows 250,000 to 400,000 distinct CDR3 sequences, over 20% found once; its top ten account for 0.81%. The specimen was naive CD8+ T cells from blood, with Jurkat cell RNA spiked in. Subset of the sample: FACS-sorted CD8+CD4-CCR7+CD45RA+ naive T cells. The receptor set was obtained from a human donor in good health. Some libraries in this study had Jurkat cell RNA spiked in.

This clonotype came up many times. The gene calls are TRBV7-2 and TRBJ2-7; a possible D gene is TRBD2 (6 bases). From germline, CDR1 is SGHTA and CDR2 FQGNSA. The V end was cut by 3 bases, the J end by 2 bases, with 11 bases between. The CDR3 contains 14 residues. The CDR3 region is CASSLDGLTYEQYF. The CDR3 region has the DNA TGTGCCAGCAGCTTGGACGGACTAACCTACGAGCAGTACTTC.

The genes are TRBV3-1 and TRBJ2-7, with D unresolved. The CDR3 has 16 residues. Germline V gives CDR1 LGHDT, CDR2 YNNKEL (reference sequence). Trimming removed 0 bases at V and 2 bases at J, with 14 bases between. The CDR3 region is CASSQDIRTEAYEQYF. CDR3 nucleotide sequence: TGTGCCAGCAGCCAAGATATTAGGACCGAAGCCTACGAGCAGTACTTC.

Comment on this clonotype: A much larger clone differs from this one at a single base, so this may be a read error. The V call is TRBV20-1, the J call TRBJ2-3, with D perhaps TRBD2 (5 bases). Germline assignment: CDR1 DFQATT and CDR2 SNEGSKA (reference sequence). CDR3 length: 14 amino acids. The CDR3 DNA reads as TGCAGTGCTATAGTGGGAGATCCTCCTGATACGCGGTATTTT. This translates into CSAIVGDPPDTRYF.

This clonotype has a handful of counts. CDR3 protein: CASSTTGTWVGPADTQYF. CDR3 DNA: TGTGCCAGCAGTACGACCGGGACATGGGTTGGACCGGCAGATACGCAGTATTTT. The rearrangement joins TRBV27 to TRBJ2-3, with D possibly being TRBD1 (6 bases). V was cut by 5 bases and J by 4 bases, with 25 bases left in between. The CDR3 is 18 amino acids. In germline, CDR1 is MNHEY, CDR2 SMNVEV (reference sequence).

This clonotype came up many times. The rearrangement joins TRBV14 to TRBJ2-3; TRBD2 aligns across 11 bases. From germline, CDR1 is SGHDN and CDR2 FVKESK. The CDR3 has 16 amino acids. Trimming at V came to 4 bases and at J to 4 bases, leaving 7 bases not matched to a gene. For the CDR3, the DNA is TGTGCCAGCAGCCCAACTAGCGGGAGAAGCTCAGATACGCAGTATTTT. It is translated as CASSPTSGRSSDTQYF.

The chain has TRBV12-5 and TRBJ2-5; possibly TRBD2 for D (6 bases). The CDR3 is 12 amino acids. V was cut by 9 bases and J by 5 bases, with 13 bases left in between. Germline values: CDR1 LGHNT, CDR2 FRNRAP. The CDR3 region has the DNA TGTGCTAGGTTTCCGGCGGGGGAGACCCAGTACTTC. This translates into CARFPAGETQYF. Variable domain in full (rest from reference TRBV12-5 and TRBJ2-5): DARVTQTPRHKVTEMGQEVTMRCQPILGHNTVFWYRQTMMQGLELLAYFRNRAPLDDSGMPKDRFSAEMPDATLATLKIQPSEPRDSAVYFCARFPAGETQYFGPGTRLLVL.

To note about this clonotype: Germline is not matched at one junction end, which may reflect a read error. CDR3: CASSQTLAQTYNEQSF. The CDR3 coding sequence is TGTGCCAGCAGCCAAACCCTAGCGCAAACCTACAATGAGCAGTCCTTC. The V call is TRBV14, the J call TRBJ2-1; tentative D call: TRBD2 (6 bases). The CDR3 runs to 16 residues. Looked up from germline, CDR1 is SGHDN and CDR2 is FVKESK.

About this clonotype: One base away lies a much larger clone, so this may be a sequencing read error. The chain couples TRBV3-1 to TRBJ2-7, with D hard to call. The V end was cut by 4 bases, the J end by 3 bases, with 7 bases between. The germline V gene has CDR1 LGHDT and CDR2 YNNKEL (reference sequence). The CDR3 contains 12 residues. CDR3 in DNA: TGTGCCAGCAGCCTAGATTACTACGAGCAGTACTTC. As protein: CASSLDYYEQYF.

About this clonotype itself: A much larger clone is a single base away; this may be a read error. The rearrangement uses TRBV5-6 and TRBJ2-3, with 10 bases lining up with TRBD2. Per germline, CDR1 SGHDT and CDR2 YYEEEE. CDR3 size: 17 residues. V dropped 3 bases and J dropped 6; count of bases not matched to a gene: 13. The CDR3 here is CASSSSPGLARVDTQYF. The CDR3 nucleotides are TGTGCCAGCAGCTCCTCCCCGGGACTAGCGAGAGTTGATACGCAGTATTTT.

Written as DNA, the CDR3 is TGCAGTGCTAAAACCTGGACAGAACCTAATGAAAAACTGTTTTTT. Amino acid sequence: CSAKTWTEPNEKLFF. This chain links TRBV20-1 with TRBJ1-4; a weak D match, TRBD1 (6 bases). Germline CDR1 DFQATT, CDR2 SNEGSKA (reference sequence). This CDR3 has 15 residues. The V and J ends lost 4 bases and 3 bases respectively, with 15 bases between them.

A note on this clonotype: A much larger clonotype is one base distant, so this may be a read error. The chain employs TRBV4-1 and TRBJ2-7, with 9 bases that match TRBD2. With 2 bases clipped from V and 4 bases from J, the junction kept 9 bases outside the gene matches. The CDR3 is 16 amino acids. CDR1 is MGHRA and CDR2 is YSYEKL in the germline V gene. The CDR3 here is CASSQQHSGGWYEQYF. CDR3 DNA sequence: TGCGCCAGCAGCCAACAGCATAGCGGGGGCTGGTACGAGCAGTACTTC.

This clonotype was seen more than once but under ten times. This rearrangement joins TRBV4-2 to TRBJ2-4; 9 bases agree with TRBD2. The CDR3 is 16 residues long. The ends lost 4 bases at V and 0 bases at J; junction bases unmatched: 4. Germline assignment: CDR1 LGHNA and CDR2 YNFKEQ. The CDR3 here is CASSPRLAEAKNIQYF. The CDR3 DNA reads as TGTGCCAGCAGCCCCCGACTAGCGGAAGCCAAAAACATTCAGTACTTC.

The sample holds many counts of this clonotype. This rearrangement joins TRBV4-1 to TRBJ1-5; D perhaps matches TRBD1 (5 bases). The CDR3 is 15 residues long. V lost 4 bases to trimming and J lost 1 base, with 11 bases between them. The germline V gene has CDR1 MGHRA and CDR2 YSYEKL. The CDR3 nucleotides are TGCGCCAGCAGCCCCGGGACCGAAAGCAATCAGCCCCAGCATTTT. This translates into CASSPGTESNQPQHF.

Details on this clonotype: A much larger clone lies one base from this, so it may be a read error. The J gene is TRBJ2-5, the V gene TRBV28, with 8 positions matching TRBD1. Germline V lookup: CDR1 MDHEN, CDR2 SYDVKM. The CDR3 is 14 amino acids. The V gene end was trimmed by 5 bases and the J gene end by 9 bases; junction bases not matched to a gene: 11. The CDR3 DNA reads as TGTGCCAGCAGTCAATACAGGGGGTCCGAGGCCCAGTACTTC. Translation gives CASSQYRGSEAQYF.

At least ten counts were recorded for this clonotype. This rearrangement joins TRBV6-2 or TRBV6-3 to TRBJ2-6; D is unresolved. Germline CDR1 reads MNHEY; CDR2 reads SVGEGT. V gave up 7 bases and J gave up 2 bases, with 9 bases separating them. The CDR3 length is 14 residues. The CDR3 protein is CASTLFPGANVLTF. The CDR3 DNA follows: TGTGCCAGCACCCTATTCCCTGGGGCCAACGTCCTGACTTTC.

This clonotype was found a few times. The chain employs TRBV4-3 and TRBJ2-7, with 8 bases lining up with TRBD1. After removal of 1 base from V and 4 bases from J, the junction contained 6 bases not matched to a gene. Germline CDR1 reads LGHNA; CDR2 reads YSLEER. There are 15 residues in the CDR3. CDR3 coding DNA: TGCGCCAGCAGCCAAGCCGCAGGGGGCGGGTACGAGCAGTACTTC. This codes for CASSQAAGGGYEQYF.

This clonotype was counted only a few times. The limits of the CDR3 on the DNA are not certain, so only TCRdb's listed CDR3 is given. The chain's CDR3 is CSATFGNGDQPQHF. The V and J genes are TRBV20-1 and TRBJ1-5. Ends included, the CDR3 has 14 residues. The germline CDR1 and CDR2 sequences are DFQATT and SNEGSKA (reference sequence).

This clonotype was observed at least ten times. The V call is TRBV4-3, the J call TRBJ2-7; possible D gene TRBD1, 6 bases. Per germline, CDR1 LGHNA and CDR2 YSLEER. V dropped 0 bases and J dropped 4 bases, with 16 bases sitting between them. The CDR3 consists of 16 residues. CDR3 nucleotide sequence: TGCGCCAGCAGCCAAGATTTGGTATGGCAGGGGTACGAGCAGTACTTC. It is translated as CASSQDLVWQGYEQYF.

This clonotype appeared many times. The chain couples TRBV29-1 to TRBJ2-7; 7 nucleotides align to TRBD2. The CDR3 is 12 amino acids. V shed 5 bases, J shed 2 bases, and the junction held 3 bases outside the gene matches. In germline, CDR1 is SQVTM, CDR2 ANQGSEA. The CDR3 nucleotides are TGCAGCGTTTCTAGCGGCACCTACGAGCAGTACTTC. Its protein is CSVSSGTYEQYF.

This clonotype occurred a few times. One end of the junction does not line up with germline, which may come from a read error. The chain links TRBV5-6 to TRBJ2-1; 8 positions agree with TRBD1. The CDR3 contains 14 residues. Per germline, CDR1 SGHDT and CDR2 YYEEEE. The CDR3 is CANSSWTGYNSQFF. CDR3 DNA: TGTGCCAACAGCTCCTGGACAGGGTATAATTCCCAGTTCTTC.

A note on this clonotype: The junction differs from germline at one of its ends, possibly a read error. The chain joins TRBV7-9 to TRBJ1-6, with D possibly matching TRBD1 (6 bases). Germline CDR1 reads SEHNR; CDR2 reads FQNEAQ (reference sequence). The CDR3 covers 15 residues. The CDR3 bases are TGTGCCAGCAGCTTAATGGGGGCAGGCCATTCACCCCTCCGCTTT. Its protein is CASSLMGAGHSPLRF.

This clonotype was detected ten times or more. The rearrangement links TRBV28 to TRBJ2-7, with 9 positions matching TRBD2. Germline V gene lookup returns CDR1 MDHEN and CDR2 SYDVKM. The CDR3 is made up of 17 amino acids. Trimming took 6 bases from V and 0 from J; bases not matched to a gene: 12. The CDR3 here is CASSYISGTSSSYEQYF. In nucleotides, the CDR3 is TGTGCCAGCAGCTACATTTCCGGGACTAGCAGCTCCTACGAGCAGTACTTC.

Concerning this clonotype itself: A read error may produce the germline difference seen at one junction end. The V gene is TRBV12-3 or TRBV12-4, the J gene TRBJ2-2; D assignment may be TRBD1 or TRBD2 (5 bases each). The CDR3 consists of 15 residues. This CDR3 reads CASSLYRRSTGELVF. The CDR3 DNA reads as TGTGCCAGCAGTTTATACAGGCGGAGCACCGGGGAGCTGGTTTTT.

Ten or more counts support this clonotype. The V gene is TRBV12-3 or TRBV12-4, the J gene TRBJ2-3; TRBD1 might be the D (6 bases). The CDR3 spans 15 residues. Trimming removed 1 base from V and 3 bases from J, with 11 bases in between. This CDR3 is CASSLVVGGTDTQYF. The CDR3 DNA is TGTGCCAGCAGTTTAGTCGTAGGGGGAACAGATACGCAGTATTTT.

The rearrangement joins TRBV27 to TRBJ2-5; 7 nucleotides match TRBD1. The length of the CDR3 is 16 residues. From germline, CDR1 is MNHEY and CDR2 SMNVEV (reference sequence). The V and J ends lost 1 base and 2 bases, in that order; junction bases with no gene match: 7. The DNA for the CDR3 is TGTGCCAGCAGTTTATTGACAGGGAGTTGGCAAGAGACCCAGTACTTC. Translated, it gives CASSLLTGSWQETQYF.

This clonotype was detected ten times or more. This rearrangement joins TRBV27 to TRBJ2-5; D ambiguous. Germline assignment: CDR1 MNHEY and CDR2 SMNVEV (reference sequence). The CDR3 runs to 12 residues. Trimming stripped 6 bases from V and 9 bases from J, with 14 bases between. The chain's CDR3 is CASSPTAGAQYF. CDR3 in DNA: TGTGCCAGCAGCCCCACCGCAGGAGCCCAGTACTTC.

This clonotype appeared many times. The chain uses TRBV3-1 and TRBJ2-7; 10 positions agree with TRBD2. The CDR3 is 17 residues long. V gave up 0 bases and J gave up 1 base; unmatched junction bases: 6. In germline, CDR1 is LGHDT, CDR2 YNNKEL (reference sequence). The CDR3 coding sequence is TGTGCCAGCAGCCAAGATCACTCTAGCGGGGGATCCTACGAGCAGTACTTC. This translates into CASSQDHSSGGSYEQYF.

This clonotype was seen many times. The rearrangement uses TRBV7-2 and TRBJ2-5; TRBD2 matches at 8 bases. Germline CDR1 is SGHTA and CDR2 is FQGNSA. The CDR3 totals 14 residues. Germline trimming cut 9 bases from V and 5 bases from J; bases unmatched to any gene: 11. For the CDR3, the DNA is TGTGCCAGTAAGACTAGCGAGCCGTGGGAGACCCAGTACTTC. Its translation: CASKTSEPWETQYF.

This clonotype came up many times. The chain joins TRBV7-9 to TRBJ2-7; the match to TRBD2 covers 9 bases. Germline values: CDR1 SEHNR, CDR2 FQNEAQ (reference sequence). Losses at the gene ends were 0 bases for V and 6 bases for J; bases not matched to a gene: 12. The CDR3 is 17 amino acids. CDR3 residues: CASSLAGAGGLAGEQYF. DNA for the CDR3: TGTGCCAGCAGCTTAGCTGGGGCAGGGGGACTAGCTGGCGAGCAGTACTTC.